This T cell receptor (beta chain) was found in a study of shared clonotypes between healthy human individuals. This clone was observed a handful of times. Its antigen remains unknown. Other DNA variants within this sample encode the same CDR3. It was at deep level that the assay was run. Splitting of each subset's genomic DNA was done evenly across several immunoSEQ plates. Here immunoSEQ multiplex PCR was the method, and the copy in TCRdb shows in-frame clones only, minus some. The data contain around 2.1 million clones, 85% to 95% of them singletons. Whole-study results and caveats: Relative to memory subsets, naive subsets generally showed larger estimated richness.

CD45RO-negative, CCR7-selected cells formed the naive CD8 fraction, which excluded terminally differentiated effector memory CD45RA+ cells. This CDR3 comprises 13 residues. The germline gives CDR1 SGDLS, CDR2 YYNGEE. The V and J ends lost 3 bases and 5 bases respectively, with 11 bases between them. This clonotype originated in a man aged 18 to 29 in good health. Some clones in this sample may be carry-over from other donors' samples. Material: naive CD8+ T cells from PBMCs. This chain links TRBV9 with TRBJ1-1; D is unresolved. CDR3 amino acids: CASSAGVRTEAFF. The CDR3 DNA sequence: TGTGCCAGCAGCGCAGGAGTTAGAACTGAAGCTTTCTTT.